This T cell receptor beta chain was captured by sequencing in a study of blood T cell repertoires in COVID-19. Overall study context: The United States, Italy and Spain provided the acute and convalescent COVID-19 samples. PBMCs, B-cell-depleted T cells, or T cells were the source of the cDNA or gDNA that made up the material.

This clone has just one count. The V end lost 3 bases, the J end lost 0 bases, and 6 bases lay between the germline ends. This CDR3 is built from 14 residues. The germline V gene encodes CDR1 MNHEY and CDR2 SMNVEV (reference sequence). As originally analysed: Reference gene primer amplification gave estimated nucleated cell counts. Sequenced by immunoSEQ multiplex PCR; TCRdb stores in-frame clones only, minus some. The DNA gave D and trimming, while V, J and clone size come from that table. The sample shows around 70,000 clones, about 91% of them seen only once. This TCR derives from a woman aged 55-69 years with active COVID-19. The specimen sequenced was peripheral blood. This sequence joins TRBV27 and TRBJ2-1; a possible D gene is TRBD2 (5 bases). The CDR3 loop reads CASSFSASYNEQFF. The CDR3 bases are TGTGCCAGCAGTTTTAGCGCCTCCTACAATGAGCAGTTCTTC.